The T cell receptor beta chain under discussion was sequenced for a study of T cell responses to AZD1222 COVID-19 vaccine. About this clone itself: Its antigen is not identified.

Study outcomes and limitations: Recipients of AZD1222 seropositive at baseline numbered only five or six. Donors were chiefly white British, with a greater number of females, and clonal diversity was perhaps underestimated.

Using immunoSEQ multiplex PCR, the repertoire was profiled, and TCRdb retains in-frame clones only, with some absent. The sample has 150,000 to 200,000 clones; 91% are singletons. The sample consisted of peripheral blood, taken 28 days after the second AZD1222 dose. This receptor was obtained from an adult who received the AZD1222 COVID-19 vaccine.

DNA of the CDR3: TGCGCCAGCAGTGAGAGTCAGGGGAGGGAGACCCAGTACTTC. Protein sequence: CASSESQGRETQYF. This chain uses TRBV10-1 with TRBJ2-5; TRBD1 or TRBD2 may be the D gene (6 bases each). V was trimmed by 2 bases and J by 5 bases, leaving 12 bases between them. CDR3 length: 14 amino acids. Germline CDR1 reads WNHNN; CDR2 reads SYGVQD (reference sequence).